This is a list of T cell receptor beta chains from one sample in a study of blood T cell repertoires in COVID-19. Clones were read by immunoSEQ multiplex PCR, and TCRdb kept only the in-frame ones, dropping some. The data hold 200,000 to 250,000 clones, with 85% to 90% observed a single time. Sequencing was done on a sample of peripheral blood. These receptors were taken from a man in his fifties or sixties with acute or convalescent COVID-19. CDR3s include the opening cysteine and the closing phenylalanine or tryptophan. Each record gives: clone size, J gene, D gene, V gene, CDR3 protein, CDR3 DNA. A D gene is named only where the DNA matches it firmly. Clone size is not always given. Where it is, it says once, few, many or a class for expanded clones.

>-|TRBJ2-7|-|TRBV7-2
CASSLQYQDWTTYEQYF
TGTGCCAGCAGCCTCCAGTATCAGGACTGGACCACCTACGAGCAGTACTTC
>-|TRBJ2-1|TRBD2|TRBV24-1
CATSDLTSGRASYNEQFF
TGTGCCACCAGTGATTTAACTAGCGGGAGGGCCTCGTACAATGAGCAGTTCTTC
>once|TRBJ1-5|TRBD1|TRBV2
CASSPDRAGQPQHF
TGTGCCAGCAGCCCCGACAGGGCCGGTCAGCCCCAGCATTTT
>-|TRBJ2-1|-|TRBV30
CAWSVGDLAGNEQFF
TGTGCCTGGAGTGTAGGAGATCTAGCTGGCAATGAGCAGTTCTTC
>-|TRBJ1-3|-|TRBV6-6
CASTISGNTIYF
TGTGCCAGCACAATTTCTGGAAACACCATATATTTT
>-|TRBJ2-7|-|TRBV6-5
CASRGDNPTYEQYF
TGTGCCAGCAGAGGGGATAACCCTACCTACGAGCAGTACTTC
>once|TRBJ2-5|-|TRBV5-4
CASSRPGGEETQYF
TGTGCCAGCAGCCGTCCCGGCGGTGAAGAGACCCAGTACTTC
>-|TRBJ1-3|-|TRBV6-1
CASSEVQGLDTIYF
TGTGCCAGCAGTGAAGTACAGGGCCTGGACACCATATATTTT
>-|TRBJ1-3|-|TRBV27
CASSYRRSGNTIYF
TGTGCCAGCAGTTACCGCAGGTCTGGAAACACCATATATTTT
>few|TRBJ2-7|-|TRBV28
CASSLRQYEQYF
TGTGCCAGCAGTTTACGACAGTACGAGCAGTACTTC
>once|TRBJ2-5|TRBD2|TRBV30
CAWRGGRETQYF
TGTGCCTGGAGAGGCGGGAGAGAGACCCAGTACTTC
>-|TRBJ1-2|TRBD1|TRBV28
CAGQGAKDGYTF
TGTGCCGGACAGGGGGCTAAGGATGGCTACACCTTC
>-|TRBJ2-7|TRBD1|TRBV5-5
CASSSTGDRNYEQYF
TGTGCCAGCAGTTCTACGGGGGACAGGAACTACGAGCAGTACTTC
>-|TRBJ1-3|-|TRBV10-3
CAISDPTGTGNTIYF
TGTGCCATCAGTGACCCTACAGGGACGGGAAACACCATATATTTT
>once|TRBJ2-3|TRBD2|TRBV19
CASSGGRPDTQYF
TGTGCCAGTAGTGGCGGGAGGCCAGATACGCAGTATTTT
>-|TRBJ1-4|TRBD1|TRBV7-9
CASSSPGGSNEKLFF
TGTGCCAGCAGCTCCCCAGGGGGGTCTAATGAAAAACTGTTTTTT
>-|TRBJ1-1|TRBD1|TRBV6-5
CASLTGTGGAFF
TGTGCCAGCCTGACCGGGACAGGGGGAGCTTTCTTT
>-|TRBJ2-7|TRBD2|TRBV9
CASSVGGLAGVGSYEQYF
TGTGCCAGCAGCGTAGGGGGACTAGCGGGAGTGGGCTCCTACGAGCAGTACTTC
>-|TRBJ1-1|-|TRBV28
CASHRPDVDTEAFF
TGTGCCAGCCACAGACCGGATGTGGACACTGAAGCTTTCTTT
>-|TRBJ1-3|-|TRBV27
CASSLGGSGNTIYF
TGTGCCAGCAGTTTGGGAGGCTCTGGAAACACCATATATTTT
>-|TRBJ2-5|TRBD1|TRBV12-5
CASGLGQGMVETQYF
TGTGCTAGTGGTTTGGGACAGGGGATGGTAGAGACCCAGTACTTC
>-|TRBJ2-3|TRBD2|TRBV27
CASSPGLAGGEDTQYF
TGTGCCAGCAGTCCGGGACTAGCGGGAGGGGAAGATACGCAGTATTTT
>-|TRBJ2-3|TRBD2|TRBV19
CASSVSGGPTDTQYF
TGTGCCAGTAGTGTTAGCGGGGGACCCACAGATACGCAGTATTTT
>-|TRBJ1-5|-|TRBV19
CASSRQDLSNQPQHF
TGTGCCAGTAGTAGACAGGATCTCAGCAATCAGCCCCAGCATTTT
>once|TRBJ1-2|-|TRBV27
CASSFRGGTVDYGYTF
TGTGCCAGCAGTTTCCGCGGGGGGACTGTTGACTATGGCTACACCTTC
>once|TRBJ2-1|-|TRBV12-3/TRBV12-4
CASKGEYNEQFF
TGTGCCAGCAAAGGGGAATACAATGAGCAGTTCTTC
>once|TRBJ2-5|TRBD2|TRBV5-1
CASSLGTSGQETQYF
TGCGCCAGCAGCCTGGGAACTAGCGGGCAAGAGACCCAGTACTTC
>-|TRBJ1-2|TRBD1|TRBV7-6
CASSAGQTGHYGYTF
TGTGCCAGCAGCGCGGGACAGACGGGCCACTATGGCTACACCTTC
>-|TRBJ1-4|-|TRBV6-5
CASNLQATNEKLFF
TGTGCCAGCAATTTACAGGCAACTAATGAAAAACTGTTTTTT
>-|TRBJ2-1|TRBD2|TRBV9
CASSVVAGDHEQFF
TGTGCCAGCAGCGTCGTAGCGGGAGATCATGAGCAGTTCTTC
>-|TRBJ2-7|TRBD2|TRBV3-1/TRBV3-2
CASTPLAGGPGEQYF
TGTGCCAGCACCCCGTTGGCGGGAGGGCCGGGCGAGCAGTACTTC
>-|TRBJ1-1|-|TRBV15
CATSLWEFSTEAFF
TGTGCCACCAGCTTGTGGGAGTTCAGCACTGAAGCTTTCTTT
>-|TRBJ1-2|-|TRBV28
CASSAPSVMVMRGYTF
TGTGCCAGCAGTGCCCCCTCGGTTATGGTAATGAGAGGCTACACCTTC
>-|TRBJ1-2|-|TRBV5-6
CASIPSGAYGYTF
TGTGCCAGCATCCCCTCAGGGGCGTATGGCTACACCTTC
>many|TRBJ1-2|-|TRBV2
CASSDRGYVPAQSYTF
TGTGCCAGCAGTGACAGGGGCTACGTACCTGCCCAGAGCTACACCTTC
>-|TRBJ1-4|-|TRBV5-4
CASSLAIGANEKLFF
TGTGCCAGCAGCTTGGCCATCGGAGCTAATGAAAAACTGTTTTTT
>-|TRBJ2-1|TRBD2|TRBV4-3
CASSQSVAGLAGGYNEQFF
TGCGCCAGCAGCCAATCGGTGGCGGGACTAGCGGGTGGTTACAATGAGCAGTTCTTC
>-|TRBJ2-3|TRBD2|TRBV6-1
CASSGPSGGSSDTQYF
TGTGCCAGCAGTGGCCCTTCGGGCGGGAGTTCAGATACGCAGTATTTT
>-|TRBJ1-3|-|TRBV5-1
CASSLAQGSSGNTIYF
TGCGCCAGCAGCTTGGCCCAGGGGAGCTCTGGAAACACCATATATTTT
>once|TRBJ1-1|TRBD1|TRBV9
CASSLGQGDTEAFF
TGTGCCAGCAGCCTAGGACAGGGGGACACTGAAGCTTTCTTT
>-|TRBJ2-1|TRBD1|TRBV19
CASSPGTVEQFF
TGTGCCAGTAGTCCAGGGACAGTCGAGCAGTTCTTC
>-|TRBJ1-3|-|TRBV7-2
CASSPRALRNTIYF
TGTGCCAGCAGCCCGCGGGCCCTTCGGAACACCATATATTTT